A selection of T cell receptor beta chains follows, all from one sample in a study of long-term antiretroviral therapy in people with HIV. Measured with immunoSEQ multiplex PCR; TCRdb has only the in-frame clones, and not every one. The data contain about 34,000 clones, around 84% of them singletons. The input for sequencing was unsorted PBMCs, taken approximately 2.9 years before starting antiretroviral therapy. These receptor sequences come from a woman in her 30s with HIV. The conserved cysteine and the conserved F or W are not part of the CDR3 here.

V	J	CDR3
TRBV5-6	TRBJ1-5	ASSLAGFGNQPQH
TRBV27	TRBJ2-1	ASSTGTSLYEWF
TRBV30	TRBJ1-1	AWMGDGGGTEAF
TRBV28	TRBJ1-2	ASREFTPYGYT
TRBV2	TRBJ2-1	ASRGTSGGAGVRF
TRBV5-1	TRBJ1-5	ASSLAGGNQPQH
TRBV19	TRBJ1-5	ASTGGSYNQPQH
TRBV5-1	TRBJ1-5	ASSLGGAPNQPQH
TRBV5-3	TRBJ2-3	ARSFQGTDTQY
TRBV30	TRBJ2-2	ALTTGANTGELF
TRBV7-3	TRBJ2-1	ASSTGTGLNEQF
TRBV20-1	TRBJ1-2	SARDEDGYT
TRBV5-1	TRBJ2-2	ASKVQGQGTGELF
TRBV25-1	TRBJ2-1	ASSARGRNEQF
TRBV4-1	TRBJ2-5	ASSQTGMETQY
TRBV5-1	TRBJ2-5	TSSSGQQETQY